Listed below are T cell receptor beta chains from one sample, sequenced in a study of blood T cells in healthy people across ages. TCRdb redid the calling of the 5' RACE reads with MiXCR, one entry per CDR3 protein. The data hold over 500,000 distinct CDR3 sequences, with over 40% observed a single time. The specimen was blood. The origin of the receptors is an elderly woman in good health. CDR3s include the opening cysteine and the closing phenylalanine or tryptophan. A D gene is named only where the DNA matches it firmly. Only some rows state a clone size, as once, few, many or a class for expanded clones.

j_call,clone_size,v_call,d_call,cdr3_aa,cdr3_nt
TRBJ2-1,once,TRBV20-1,TRBD2,CSAPAQRGGGEQFF,TGCAGTGCCCCTGCCCAGCGGGGGGGTGGTGAGCAGTTCTTC
TRBJ1-6,.,TRBV27,TRBD1,CASSSGQGINSPLHF,TGTGCCAGCAGTTCGGGACAGGGGATTAATTCACCCCTCCACTTT
TRBJ2-7,once,TRBV10-3,TRBD1,CAISGGQDGDEQYF,TGTGCCATCAGTGGGGGACAGGACGGCGACGAGCAGTACTTC
TRBJ2-1,many,TRBV10-3,TRBD1,CASLRDPGTGGNEQFF,TGTGCCTCCCTGAGGGACCCGGGGACAGGGGGCAATGAGCAGTTCTTC
TRBJ2-7,many,TRBV9,.,CASSPSGVSSYEQYF,TGTGCCAGCAGCCCCAGTGGGGTTAGCTCCTACGAGCAGTACTTC
TRBJ2-7,many,TRBV10-2,TRBD1,CASVQDRRYEQYF,TGCGCCAGCGTCCAGGACAGGCGTTATGAGCAGTACTTC
TRBJ2-1,many,TRBV24-1,TRBD2,CATSDFGTSFNEQFF,TGTGCCACCAGTGATTTCGGGACTAGCTTCAATGAGCAGTTCTTC
TRBJ2-5,.,TRBV7-6,TRBD1,CASSPWTGWATQYF,TGTGCCAGCAGCCCGTGGACAGGATGGGCGACCCAGTACTTC
TRBJ2-6,.,TRBV6-1,TRBD1,CASREDRSLMSGANVLTF,TGTGCCAGCAGGGAGGACAGGAGTTTAATGTCTGGGGCCAACGTCCTGACTTTC
TRBJ2-7,.,TRBV5-1,.,CASSLNEAGSYNEQYF,TGCGCCAGCAGCTTGAACGAGGCAGGGTCGTACAATGAGCAGTACTTC
TRBJ2-3,.,TRBV12-3/TRBV12-4,.,CASSLGPSGSDTQYF,TGTGCCAGCAGCTTGGGCCCTTCGGGATCAGATACGCAGTATTTT
TRBJ2-2,many,TRBV5-1,.,CASSLGSTGELFF,TGCGCCAGCAGCTTGGGGAGCACCGGGGAGCTGTTTTTT
TRBJ2-3,.,TRBV28,TRBD1,CASSPRQGLNTQYF,TGTGCCAGCAGTCCCCGACAGGGTTTAAATACGCAGTATTTT
TRBJ2-3,.,TRBV20-1,TRBD2,CSAPRRLAGAGTDTQYF,TGCAGTGCCCCCAGACGACTAGCGGGAGCCGGTACGGATACGCAGTATTTT
TRBJ2-1,.,TRBV20-1,TRBD1,CSAYRGGPRNEQFF,TGCAGTGCTTACAGGGGCGGGCCTCGCAATGAGCAGTTCTTC
TRBJ2-5,.,TRBV6-5,.,CASSYSGNRRGETQYF,TGTGCCAGCAGTTACTCTGGCAACAGGCGGGGAGAGACCCAGTACTTC
TRBJ1-2,.,TRBV2,TRBD1,CASLWTGNYGYTF,TGTGCCAGCCTATGGACAGGGAACTATGGCTACACCTTC
TRBJ2-3,.,TRBV12-3/TRBV12-4,.,CVSSSVGTQYF,TGTGTCAGCAGTTCGGTTGGGACGCAGTATTTT
TRBJ1-5,few,TRBV6-6,.,CASSYSGGGQPQHF,TGTGCCAGCAGTTACTCAGGGGGAGGGCAGCCCCAGCATTTT
TRBJ1-1,few,TRBV30,.,CAWTGGFTEAFF,TGTGCCTGGACGGGGGGCTTCACTGAAGCTTTCTTT
TRBJ2-7,.,TRBV19,TRBD2,CASSTTSGGYEQYF,TGTGCCAGTAGTACGACTAGCGGTGGCTACGAGCAGTACTTC
TRBJ1-5,once,TRBV25-1,.,CASSDRQSYQPQHF,TGTGCCAGCAGTGATCGGCAGTCTTATCAGCCCCAGCATTTT
TRBJ2-1,few,TRBV7-9,.,CASSPVSSYNEQFF,TGTGCCAGCAGCCCAGTGAGCTCCTACAATGAGCAGTTCTTC
TRBJ2-1,.,TRBV2,.,CASTRDPSYNEQFF,TGTGCCAGTACACGAGACCCGTCCTACAATGAGCAGTTCTTC
TRBJ2-3,.,TRBV3-1,.,CASSQGVGPGGTQYF,TGTGCCAGCAGCCAAGGAGTCGGGCCCGGTGGTACGCAGTATTTT
TRBJ2-4,.,TRBV18,TRBD2,CASSPRTSGTEQYF,TGTGCCAGCTCACCAAGGACTAGCGGGACGGAGCAGTACTTC
TRBJ2-5,many,TRBV24-1,TRBD1,CATGTGGETQYF,TGTGCCACCGGGACAGGCGGAGAGACCCAGTACTTC